This TCR beta chain was sequenced in a study of CD8+CD57+ T cells in acquired aplastic anemia (dated by TCRdb to the late 2010s). For the wider study: On average, sorted CD4+ and CD8+ cells yielded 3.2 ug of extracted DNA, with a range of about 0.19 to 30 ug. CD8+CD57+ expansion was defined as frequency above the mean frequency observed in healthy subjects. Results and caveats for the whole study, not just this receptor: Approximately 31 CD8+ CDR3 sequences were found in both patients and controls but appeared to be highly expressed in patients and within the immunodominant clones of the patients. CD8+ Simpson's diversity did not differ significantly between patients and healthy controls (P=0.060).

V is shortened by 4 bases, J by 8 bases, and the region joining them spans 24 bases. Taken from the germline V gene, the CDR1 and CDR2 loops are SQVTM and ANQGSEA. The CDR3 goes from the cysteine to the phenylalanine over 16 residues. Only CDR3 DNA remains: 48 bases, in frame from the first base. The patients picked for sequencing were ones in whom flow cytometry had shown an expansion of CD8+CD57+ cells. Every patient had severe acquired aplastic anemia, diagnosed using the International Study of Aplastic Anemia and Agranulocytosis and Camitta criteria. No therapy had been received by the patients at the time of blood sampling. TCR repertoires of sorted CD4+ and CD8+ blood T cells from severe aplastic anemia patients and healthy subjects were deep-sequenced in the study. Patients were enrolled under clinicaltrials.gov protocols 00001620, 01623167, 00001397, 00071045, 00081523 and 00961064 in the USA. Ficoll-Paque density gradient centrifugation was used to isolate peripheral blood mononuclear cells. Before DNA extraction, CD4+ and CD8+ T cells were sorted with FACS or magnetic beads.

TCR beta VDJ combination and CDR3 sequence profiling used genomic DNA as the template. TCR repertoire sequencing was run on an Illumina HiSeq 2000. Per the source publication's procedure: TRBV/TRBJ rearrangement plots, CDR3 size and DJ length profiles, and Simpson's diversity index were used to evaluate the repertoires. The immunodominant clone was defined as the most abundant DNA sequence in deep sequencing data. CDR3 amino acid sequences were checked for sharing between subjects and were compared against published repertoires and the VDJdb database. In-frame beta chains were kept once TCRdb had trimmed the public reads at Q25 with fastp and called clones with MiXCR. A single entry per CDR3 protein holds the most common genes and DNA from its merged rows. V and J calls and clone size were set by TCRdb, not the authors. The sample yields about 160,000 distinct CDR3 sequences; 71% were counted once. The ten largest clonotypes hold 35% to 60% of the sample.

In regard to this clonotype: Its antigen is unknown. No base qualities exist here, and no much larger clone lies one base off it.

Sequenced material: sorted CD4+, CD8+, or CD8+CD57+ T cells (not recorded which) from PBMCs. This receptor was taken from a human donor with aplastic anemia. In this chain, TRBV29-1 is recombined with TRBJ2-1; the D gene could be TRBD1 or TRBD2, each one agreeing over 6 bases. DNA sequence: TGCAGCGTTGTTAGCTTATCACCGGGGGCGCGGGATGAGCAGTTCTTC. Its amino acids are CSVVSLSPGARDEQFF.